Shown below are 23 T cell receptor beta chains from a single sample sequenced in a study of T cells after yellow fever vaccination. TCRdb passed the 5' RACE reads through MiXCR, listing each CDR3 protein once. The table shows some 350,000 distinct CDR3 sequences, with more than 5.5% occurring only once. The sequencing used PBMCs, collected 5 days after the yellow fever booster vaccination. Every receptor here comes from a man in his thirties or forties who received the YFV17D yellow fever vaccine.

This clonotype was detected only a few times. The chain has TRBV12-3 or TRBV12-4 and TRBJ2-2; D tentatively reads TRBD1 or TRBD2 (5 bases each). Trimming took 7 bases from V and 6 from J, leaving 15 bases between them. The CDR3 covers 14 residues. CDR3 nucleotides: TGTGCCAGCACTAGATGGGACCCTCCCGGGGAGCTGTTTTTT. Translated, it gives CASTRWDPPGELFF.

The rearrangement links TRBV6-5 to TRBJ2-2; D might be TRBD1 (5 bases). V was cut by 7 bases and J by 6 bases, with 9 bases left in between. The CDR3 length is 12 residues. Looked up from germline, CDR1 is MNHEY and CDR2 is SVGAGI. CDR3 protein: CASIAGPGELFF. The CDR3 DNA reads TGTGCCAGCATAGCAGGGCCCGGGGAGCTGTTTTTT.

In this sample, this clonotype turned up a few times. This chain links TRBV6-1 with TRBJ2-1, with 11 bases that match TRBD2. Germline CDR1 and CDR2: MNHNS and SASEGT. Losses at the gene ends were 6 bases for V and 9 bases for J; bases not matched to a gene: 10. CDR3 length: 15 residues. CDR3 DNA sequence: TGTGCCAGCAGAACCTTGACTAGCGGGAACGGTGAGCAGTTCTTC. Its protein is CASRTLTSGNGEQFF.

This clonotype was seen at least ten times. The chain's CDR3 is CATSAGVGDTQYF. CDR3 DNA: TGTGCCACCTCAGCGGGAGTGGGAGATACGCAGTATTTT. The chain combines TRBV11-2 with TRBJ2-3; TRBD2 agrees at 8 bases. Trimming removed 10 bases from V and 5 bases from J; junction bases left unmatched: 8. The CDR3 has 13 residues. Germline assignment: CDR1 SGHAT and CDR2 FQNNGV. The full variable domain, rest sourced from reference TRBV11-2 and TRBJ2-3, is EAGVAQSPRYKIIEKRQSVAFWCNPISGHATLYWYQQILGQGPKLLIQFQNNGVVDDSQLPKDRFSAERLKGVDSTLKIQPAKLEDSAVYLCATSAGVGDTQYFGPGTRLTVL.

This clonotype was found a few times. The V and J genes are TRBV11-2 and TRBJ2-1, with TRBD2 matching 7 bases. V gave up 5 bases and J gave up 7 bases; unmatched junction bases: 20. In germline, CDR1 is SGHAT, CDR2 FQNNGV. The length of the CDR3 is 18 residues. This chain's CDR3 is CASSPPPLLRLAENEQFF. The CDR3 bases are TGTGCCAGCAGCCCCCCTCCCCTACTGCGGCTAGCGGAAAATGAGCAGTTCTTC.

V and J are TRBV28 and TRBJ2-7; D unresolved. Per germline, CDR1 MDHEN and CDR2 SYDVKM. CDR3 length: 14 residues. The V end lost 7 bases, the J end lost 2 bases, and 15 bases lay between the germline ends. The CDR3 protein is CASTTPGMPYEQYF. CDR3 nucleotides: TGTGCCAGCACCACCCCGGGTATGCCCTACGAGCAGTACTTC.

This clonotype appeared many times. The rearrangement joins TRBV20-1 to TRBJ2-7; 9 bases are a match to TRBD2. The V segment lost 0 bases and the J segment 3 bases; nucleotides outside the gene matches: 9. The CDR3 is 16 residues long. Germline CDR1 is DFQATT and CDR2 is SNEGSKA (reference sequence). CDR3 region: CSARDPGSGGLYEQYF. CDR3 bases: TGCAGTGCTAGAGATCCGGGGAGCGGGGGGCTCTACGAGCAGTACTTC.

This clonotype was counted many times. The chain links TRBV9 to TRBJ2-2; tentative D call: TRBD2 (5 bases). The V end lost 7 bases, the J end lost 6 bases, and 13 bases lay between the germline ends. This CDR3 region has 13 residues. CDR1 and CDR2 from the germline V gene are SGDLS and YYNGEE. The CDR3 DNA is TGTGCCAGCCGCCGGGGTGAAGCCGGGGAGCTGTTTTTT. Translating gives CASRRGEAGELFF.

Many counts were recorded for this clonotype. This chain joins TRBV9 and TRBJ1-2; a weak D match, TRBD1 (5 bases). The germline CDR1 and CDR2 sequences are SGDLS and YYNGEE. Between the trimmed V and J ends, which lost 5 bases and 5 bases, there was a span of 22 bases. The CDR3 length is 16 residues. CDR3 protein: CASSEGADTEGYGYTF. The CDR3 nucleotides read TGTGCCAGCAGTGAAGGCGCCGACACGGAGGGGTATGGCTACACCTTC. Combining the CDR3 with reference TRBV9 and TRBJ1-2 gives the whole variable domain DSGVTQTPKHLITATGQRVTLRCSPRSGDLSVYWYQQSLDQGLQFLIQYYNGEERAKGNILERFSAQQFPDLHSELNLSSLELGDSALYFCASSEGADTEGYGYTFGSGTRLTVV.

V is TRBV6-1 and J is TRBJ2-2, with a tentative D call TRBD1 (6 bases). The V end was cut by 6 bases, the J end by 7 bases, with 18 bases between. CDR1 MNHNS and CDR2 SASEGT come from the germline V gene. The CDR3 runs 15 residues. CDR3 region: CASSFTGLRGGELFF. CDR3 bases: TGTGCCAGCAGCTTCACAGGGTTGCGCGGCGGGGAGCTGTTTTTT.

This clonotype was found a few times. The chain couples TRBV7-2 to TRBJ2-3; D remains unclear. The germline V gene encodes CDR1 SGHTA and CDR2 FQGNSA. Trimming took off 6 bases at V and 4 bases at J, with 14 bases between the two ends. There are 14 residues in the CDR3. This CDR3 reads CASRGPAGPDTQYF. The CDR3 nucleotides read TGTGCCAGCAGAGGACCAGCCGGGCCAGATACGCAGTATTTT.

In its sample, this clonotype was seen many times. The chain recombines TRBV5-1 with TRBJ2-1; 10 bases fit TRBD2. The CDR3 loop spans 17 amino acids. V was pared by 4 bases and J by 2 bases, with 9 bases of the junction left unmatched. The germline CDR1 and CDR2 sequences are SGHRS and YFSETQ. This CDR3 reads CASSPPGTSVAYNEQFF. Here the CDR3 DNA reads TGCGCCAGCAGCCCACCCGGGACTAGCGTGGCCTACAATGAGCAGTTCTTC.

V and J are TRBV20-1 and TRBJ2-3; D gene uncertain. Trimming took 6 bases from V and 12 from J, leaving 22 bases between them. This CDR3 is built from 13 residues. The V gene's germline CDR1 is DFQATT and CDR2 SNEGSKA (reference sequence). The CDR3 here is CSAPSSLYDSQYF. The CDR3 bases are TGCAGTGCCCCGTCGAGTCTTTATGACTCACAGTATTTT.

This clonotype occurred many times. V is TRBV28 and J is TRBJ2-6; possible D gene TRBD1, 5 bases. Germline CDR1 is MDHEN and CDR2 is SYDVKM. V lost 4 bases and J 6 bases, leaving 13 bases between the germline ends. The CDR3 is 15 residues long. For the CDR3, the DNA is TGTGCCAGCAGTTCGTGGGGCACCGAGGCCAACGTCCTGACTTTC. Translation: CASSSWGTEANVLTF.

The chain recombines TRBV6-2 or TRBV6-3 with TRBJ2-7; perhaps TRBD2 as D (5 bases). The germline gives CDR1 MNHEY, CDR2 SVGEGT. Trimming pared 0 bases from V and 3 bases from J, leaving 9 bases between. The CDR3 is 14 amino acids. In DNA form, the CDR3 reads TGTGCCAGCAGTTACTCCGTACGGGGCTACGAGCAGTACTTC. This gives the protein CASSYSVRGYEQYF.

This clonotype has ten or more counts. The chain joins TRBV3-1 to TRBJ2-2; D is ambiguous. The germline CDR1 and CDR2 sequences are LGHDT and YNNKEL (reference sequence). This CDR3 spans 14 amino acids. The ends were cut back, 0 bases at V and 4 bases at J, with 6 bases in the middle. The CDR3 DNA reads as TGTGCCAGCAGCCAAGAAGGGATCACCGGGGAGCTGTTTTTT. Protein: CASSQEGITGELFF.

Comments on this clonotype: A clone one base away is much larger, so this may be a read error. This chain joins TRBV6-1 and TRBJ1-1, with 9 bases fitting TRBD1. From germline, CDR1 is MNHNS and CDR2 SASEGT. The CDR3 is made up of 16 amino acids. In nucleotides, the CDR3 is TGTGCCAGCAGTAGGGGACAGGGAATATCAAACAATGAAGCTTTCTTT. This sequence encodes CASSRGQGISNNEAFF.

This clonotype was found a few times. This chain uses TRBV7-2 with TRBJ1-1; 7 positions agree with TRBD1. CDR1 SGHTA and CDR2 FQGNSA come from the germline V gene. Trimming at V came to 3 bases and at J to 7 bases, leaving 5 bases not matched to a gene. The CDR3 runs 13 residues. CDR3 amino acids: CASSFRQGDEAFF. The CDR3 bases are TGTGCCAGCAGCTTCCGCCAGGGGGATGAAGCTTTCTTT.

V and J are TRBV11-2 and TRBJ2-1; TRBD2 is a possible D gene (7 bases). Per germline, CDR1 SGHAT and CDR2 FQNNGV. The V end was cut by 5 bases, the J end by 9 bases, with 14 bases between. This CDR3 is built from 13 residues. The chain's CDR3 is CASSRTRGSEQFF. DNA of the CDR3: TGTGCCAGCAGCCGGACTAGGGGGAGTGAGCAGTTCTTC.

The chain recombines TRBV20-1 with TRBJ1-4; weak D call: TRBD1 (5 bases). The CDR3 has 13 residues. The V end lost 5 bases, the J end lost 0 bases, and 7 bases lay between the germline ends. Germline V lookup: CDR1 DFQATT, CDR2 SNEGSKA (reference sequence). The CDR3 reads CSARTTTNEKLFF. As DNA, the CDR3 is TGCAGTGCTCGGACAACAACTAATGAAAAACTGTTTTTT.

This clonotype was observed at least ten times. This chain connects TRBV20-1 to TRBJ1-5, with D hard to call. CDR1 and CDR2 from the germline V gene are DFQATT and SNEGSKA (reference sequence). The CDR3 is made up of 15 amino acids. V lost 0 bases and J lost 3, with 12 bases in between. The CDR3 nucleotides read TGCAGTGCTAGAGATCGAGGGAGGCACAATCAGCCCCAGCATTTT. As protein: CSARDRGRHNQPQHF.

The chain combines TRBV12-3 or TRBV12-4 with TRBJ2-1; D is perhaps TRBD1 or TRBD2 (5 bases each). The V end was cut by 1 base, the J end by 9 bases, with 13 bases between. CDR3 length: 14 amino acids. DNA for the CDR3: TGTGCCAGCAGTTTAGTGGGACCCCGGGGTGAGCAGTTCTTC. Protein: CASSLVGPRGEQFF.

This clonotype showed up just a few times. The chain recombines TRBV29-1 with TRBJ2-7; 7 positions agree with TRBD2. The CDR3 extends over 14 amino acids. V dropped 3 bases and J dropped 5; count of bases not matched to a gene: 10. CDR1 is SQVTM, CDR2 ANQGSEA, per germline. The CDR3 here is CSVESGGRVHEQYF. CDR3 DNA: TGCAGCGTTGAGTCGGGCGGGAGAGTCCACGAGCAGTACTTC.